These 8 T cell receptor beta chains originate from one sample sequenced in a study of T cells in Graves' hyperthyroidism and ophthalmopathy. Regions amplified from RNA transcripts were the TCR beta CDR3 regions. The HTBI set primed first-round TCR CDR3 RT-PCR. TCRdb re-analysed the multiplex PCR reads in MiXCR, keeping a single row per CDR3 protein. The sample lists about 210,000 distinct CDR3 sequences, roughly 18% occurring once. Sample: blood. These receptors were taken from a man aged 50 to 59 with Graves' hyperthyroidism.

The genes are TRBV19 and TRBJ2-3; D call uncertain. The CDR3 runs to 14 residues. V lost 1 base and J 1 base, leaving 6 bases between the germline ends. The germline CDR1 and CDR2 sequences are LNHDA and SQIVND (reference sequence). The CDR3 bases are TGTGCCAGTAGTATAGGCAGCGGCACAGATACGCAGTATTTT. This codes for CASSIGSGTDTQYF.

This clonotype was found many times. The CDR3 nucleotides are TGTGCCAGCAGTCGGGACGGCCAGGGCACTGAAGCTTTCTTT. It yields the protein CASSRDGQGTEAFF. The V and J genes are TRBV27 and TRBJ1-1; D might be TRBD1 (5 bases). Trimming removed 5 bases at V and 4 bases at J, with 14 bases between. This CDR3 comprises 14 residues. Germline CDR1 MNHEY, CDR2 SMNVEV (reference sequence).

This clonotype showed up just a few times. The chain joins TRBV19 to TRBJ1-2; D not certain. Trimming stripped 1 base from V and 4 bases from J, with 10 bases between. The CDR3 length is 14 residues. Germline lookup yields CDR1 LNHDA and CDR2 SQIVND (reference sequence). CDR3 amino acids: CASSIAPGSYGYTF. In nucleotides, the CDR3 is TGTGCCAGTAGTATAGCTCCGGGATCCTATGGCTACACCTTC. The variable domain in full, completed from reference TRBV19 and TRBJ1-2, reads DGGITQSPKYLFRKEGQNVTLSCEQNLNHDAMYWYRQDPGQGLRLIYYSQIVNDFQKGDIAEGYSVSREKKESFPLTVTSAQKNPTAFYLCASSIAPGSYGYTFGSGTRLTVV.

The DNA of the CDR3 is TGCGCCAGCAGCCAAGATCCGGGGGTCTACGAGCAGTACTTC. Its translation is CASSQDPGVYEQYF. This chain links TRBV4-1 with TRBJ2-7; tentatively, D is TRBD2 (6 bases). Germline CDR1 MGHRA, CDR2 YSYEKL. V gave up 0 bases and J gave up 3 bases, with 9 bases separating them. The CDR3 is made up of 14 amino acids.

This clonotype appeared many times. The CDR3 DNA follows: TGTGCCAGCAGCTTGACTAGCGGGGACCAAGAGACCCAGTACTTC. Residues: CASSLTSGDQETQYF. V and J are TRBV7-2 and TRBJ2-5, with 11 bases lining up with TRBD2. From germline, CDR1 is SGHTA and CDR2 FQGNSA. V lost 3 bases to trimming and J lost 0 bases; unmatched junction nucleotides: 0. The CDR3 loop spans 15 amino acids.

CDR3 coding DNA: TGCGCCAGCAGCTTGGCGCTCACCGGGGAGCTGTTTTTT. This encodes CASSLALTGELFF. The chain links TRBV5-1 to TRBJ2-2; unclear D gene. The germline V and J ends were trimmed by 0 bases and 4 bases, with 4 bases remaining between them. CDR3 length: 13 amino acids. Germline CDR1 reads SGHRS; CDR2 reads YFSETQ.

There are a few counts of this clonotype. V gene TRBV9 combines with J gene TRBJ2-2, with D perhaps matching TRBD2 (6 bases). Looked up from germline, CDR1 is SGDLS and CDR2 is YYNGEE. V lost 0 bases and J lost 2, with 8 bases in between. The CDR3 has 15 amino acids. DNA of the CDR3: TGTGCCAGCAGCGTAGACGGGAGTAACACCGGGGAGCTGTTTTTT. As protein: CASSVDGSNTGELFF. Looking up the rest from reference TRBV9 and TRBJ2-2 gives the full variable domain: DSGVTQTPKHLITATGQRVTLRCSPRSGDLSVYWYQQSLDQGLQFLIQYYNGEERAKGNILERFSAQQFPDLHSELNLSSLELGDSALYFCASSVDGSNTGELFFGEGSRLTVL.

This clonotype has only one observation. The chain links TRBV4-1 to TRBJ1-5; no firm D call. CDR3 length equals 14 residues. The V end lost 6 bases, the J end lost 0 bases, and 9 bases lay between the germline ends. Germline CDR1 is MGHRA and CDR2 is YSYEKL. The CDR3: CASRLTFSNQPQHF. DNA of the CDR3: TGCGCCAGCAGGTTGACGTTTAGCAATCAGCCCCAGCATTTT.